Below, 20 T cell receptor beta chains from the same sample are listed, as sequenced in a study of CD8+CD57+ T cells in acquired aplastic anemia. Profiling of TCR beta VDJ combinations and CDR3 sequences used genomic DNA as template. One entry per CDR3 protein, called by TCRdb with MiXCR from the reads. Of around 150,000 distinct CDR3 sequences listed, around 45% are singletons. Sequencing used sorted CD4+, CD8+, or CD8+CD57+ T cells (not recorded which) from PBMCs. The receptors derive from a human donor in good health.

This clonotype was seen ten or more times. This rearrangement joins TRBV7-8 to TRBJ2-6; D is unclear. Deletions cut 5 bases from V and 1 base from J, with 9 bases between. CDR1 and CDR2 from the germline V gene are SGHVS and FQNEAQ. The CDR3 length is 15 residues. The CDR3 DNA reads TGTGCCAGCAGCCCAGTTTGGTCTGGGGCCAACGTCCTGACTTTC. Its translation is CASSPVWSGANVLTF.

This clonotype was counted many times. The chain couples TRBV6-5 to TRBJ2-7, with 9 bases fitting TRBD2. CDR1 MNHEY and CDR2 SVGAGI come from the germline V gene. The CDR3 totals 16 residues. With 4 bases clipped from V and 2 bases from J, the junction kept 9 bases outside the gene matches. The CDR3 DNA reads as TGTGCCAGCAGTTCTAGGCTAGCGGGACTGACCTACGAGCAGTACTTC. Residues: CASSSRLAGLTYEQYF.

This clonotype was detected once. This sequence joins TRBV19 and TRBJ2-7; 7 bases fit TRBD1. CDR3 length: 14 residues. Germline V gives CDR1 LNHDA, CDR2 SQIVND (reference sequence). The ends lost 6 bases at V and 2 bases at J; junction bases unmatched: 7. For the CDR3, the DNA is TGTGCCAGTAGCGGACCGGGACAGACCTACGAGCAGTACTTC. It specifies CASSGPGQTYEQYF.

CDR3 nucleotide sequence: TGCAGTGCTAGAGATCCGAAGTACTCTGGAAACACCATATATTTT. Encoded protein: CSARDPKYSGNTIYF. The rearrangement joins TRBV20-1 to TRBJ1-3; no clear D gene. Germline V gives CDR1 DFQATT, CDR2 SNEGSKA (reference sequence). Trimming took 0 bases from V and 0 from J, leaving 9 bases between them. The length of the CDR3 is 15 residues.

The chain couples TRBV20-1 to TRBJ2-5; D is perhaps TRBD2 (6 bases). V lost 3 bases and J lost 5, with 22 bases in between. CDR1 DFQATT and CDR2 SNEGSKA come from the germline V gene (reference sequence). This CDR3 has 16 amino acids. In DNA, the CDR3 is TGCAGTGCTAGGGGAGGAGCTAGATCTCTCCGGGAGACCCAGTACTTC. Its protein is CSARGGARSLRETQYF.

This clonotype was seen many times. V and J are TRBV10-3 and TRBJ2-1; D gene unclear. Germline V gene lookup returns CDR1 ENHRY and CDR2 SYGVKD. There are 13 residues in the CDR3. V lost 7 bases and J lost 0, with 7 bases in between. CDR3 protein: CAITQSSYNEQFF. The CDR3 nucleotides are TGTGCCATCACCCAGAGCTCCTACAATGAGCAGTTCTTC.

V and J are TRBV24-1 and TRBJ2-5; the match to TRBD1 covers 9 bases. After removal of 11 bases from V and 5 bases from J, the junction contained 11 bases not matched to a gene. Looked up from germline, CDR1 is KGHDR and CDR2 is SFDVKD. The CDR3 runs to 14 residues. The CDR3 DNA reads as TGTGCCAGCCTTATGAACAGGGGGCAGGAGACCCAGTACTTC. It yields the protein CASLMNRGQETQYF.

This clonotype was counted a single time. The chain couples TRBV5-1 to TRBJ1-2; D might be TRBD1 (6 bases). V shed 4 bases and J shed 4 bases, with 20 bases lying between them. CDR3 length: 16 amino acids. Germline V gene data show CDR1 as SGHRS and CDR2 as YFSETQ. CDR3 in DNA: TGCGCCAGCAGCCCGTTAGCCCCGGGGGCGCGCTATGGCTACACCTTC. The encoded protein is CASSPLAPGARYGYTF.

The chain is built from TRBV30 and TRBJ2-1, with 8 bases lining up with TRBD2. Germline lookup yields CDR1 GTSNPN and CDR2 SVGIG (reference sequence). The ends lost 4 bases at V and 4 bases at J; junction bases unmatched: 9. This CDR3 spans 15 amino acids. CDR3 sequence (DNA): TGTGCCTGGACCCGTTATAGCGGGGCATACAATGAGCAGTTCTTC. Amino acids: CAWTRYSGAYNEQFF.

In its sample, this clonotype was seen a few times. The DNA of the CDR3 is TGCAGTGCTAGAGAAACAGGGCCTCACCCCCAGCATTTT. Translation: CSARETGPHPQHF. The rearrangement uses TRBV20-1 and TRBJ1-5, with a tentative D call TRBD1 (6 bases). Between the trimmed V and J ends, which lost 0 bases and 10 bases, there was a span of 13 bases. This CDR3 is 13 amino acids long. The germline gives CDR1 DFQATT, CDR2 SNEGSKA (reference sequence).

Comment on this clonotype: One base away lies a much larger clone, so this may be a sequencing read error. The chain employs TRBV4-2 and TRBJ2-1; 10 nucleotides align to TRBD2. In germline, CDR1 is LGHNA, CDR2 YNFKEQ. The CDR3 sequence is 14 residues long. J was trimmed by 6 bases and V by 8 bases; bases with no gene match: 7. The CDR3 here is CASGRSGGANEQFF. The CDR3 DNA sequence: TGTGCCAGCGGCCGCAGCGGGGGGGCCAATGAGCAGTTCTTC.

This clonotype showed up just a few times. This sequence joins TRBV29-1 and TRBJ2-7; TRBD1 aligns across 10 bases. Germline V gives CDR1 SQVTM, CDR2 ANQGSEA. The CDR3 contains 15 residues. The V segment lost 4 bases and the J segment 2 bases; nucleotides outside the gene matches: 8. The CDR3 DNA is TGCAGCGTTGTGGGGGACAGGGGTCATCCCTACGAGCAGTACTTC. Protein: CSVVGDRGHPYEQYF.

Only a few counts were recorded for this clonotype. CDR3 sequence (DNA): TGCAGTGCTAACAGTGAGGGAGCGAAGCCCCAGCATTTT. Its translation: CSANSEGAKPQHF. The rearrangement uses TRBV20-1 and TRBJ1-5, with D unclear. The V gene lost 4 bases and the J gene lost 8 bases, with 15 bases spanning the gap. CDR1 and CDR2 from the germline V gene are DFQATT and SNEGSKA (reference sequence). The CDR3 has 13 residues.

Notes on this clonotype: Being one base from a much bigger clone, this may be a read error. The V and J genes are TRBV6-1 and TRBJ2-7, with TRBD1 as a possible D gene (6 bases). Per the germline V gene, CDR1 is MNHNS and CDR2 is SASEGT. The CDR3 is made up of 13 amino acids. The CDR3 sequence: CTSGQSRPYEQYF. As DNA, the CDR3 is TGTACCAGCGGACAGTCCAGACCCTACGAGCAGTACTTC.

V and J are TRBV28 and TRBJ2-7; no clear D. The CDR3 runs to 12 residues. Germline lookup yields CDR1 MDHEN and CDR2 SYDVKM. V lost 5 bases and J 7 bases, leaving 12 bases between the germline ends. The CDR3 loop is CASSVRLLEQYF. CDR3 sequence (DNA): TGTGCCAGCAGTGTCAGGCTTTTGGAGCAGTACTTC.

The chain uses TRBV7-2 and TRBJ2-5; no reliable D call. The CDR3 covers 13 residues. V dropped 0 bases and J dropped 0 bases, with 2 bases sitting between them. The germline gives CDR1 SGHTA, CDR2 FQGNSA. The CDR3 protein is CASSLAYQETQYF. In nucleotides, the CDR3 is TGTGCCAGCAGCTTAGCGTACCAAGAGACCCAGTACTTC.

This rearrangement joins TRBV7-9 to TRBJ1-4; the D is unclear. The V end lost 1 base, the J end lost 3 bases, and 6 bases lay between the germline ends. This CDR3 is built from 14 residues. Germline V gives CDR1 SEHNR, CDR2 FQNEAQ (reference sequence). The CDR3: CASSLGGANEKLFF. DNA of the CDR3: TGTGCCAGCAGCTTAGGGGGAGCTAATGAAAAACTGTTTTTT.

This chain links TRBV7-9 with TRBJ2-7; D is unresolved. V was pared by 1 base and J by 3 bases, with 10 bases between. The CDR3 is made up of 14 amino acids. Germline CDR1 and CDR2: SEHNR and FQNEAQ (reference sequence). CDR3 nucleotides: TGTGCCAGCAGCTTAGGTTTAGGCCGCTACGAGCAGTACTTC. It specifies CASSLGLGRYEQYF.

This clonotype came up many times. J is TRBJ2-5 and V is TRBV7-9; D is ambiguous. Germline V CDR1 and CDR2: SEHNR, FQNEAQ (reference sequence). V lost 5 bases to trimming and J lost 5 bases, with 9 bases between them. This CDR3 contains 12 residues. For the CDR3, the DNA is TGTGCCAGCAGCCTACTCGGGGAGACCCAGTACTTC. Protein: CASSLLGETQYF.

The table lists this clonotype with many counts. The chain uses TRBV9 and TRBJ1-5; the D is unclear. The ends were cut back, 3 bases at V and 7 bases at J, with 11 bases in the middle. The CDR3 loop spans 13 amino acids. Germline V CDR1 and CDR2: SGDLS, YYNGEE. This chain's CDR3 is CASSGSPGQPQHF. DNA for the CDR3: TGTGCCAGCAGCGGTTCCCCCGGGCAGCCCCAGCATTTT. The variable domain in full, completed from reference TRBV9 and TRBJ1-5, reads DSGVTQTPKHLITATGQRVTLRCSPRSGDLSVYWYQQSLDQGLQFLIQYYNGEERAKGNILERFSAQQFPDLHSELNLSSLELGDSALYFCASSGSPGQPQHFGDGTRLSIL.